The 15 T cell receptor beta chains below come from one sample, sequenced in a study of OX40 agonist ivuxolimab in advanced cancers. The repertoire was sequenced with immunoSEQ multiplex PCR; TCRdb's copy has only in-frame clones and lacks some. Among 89,000 or so clones, 85% to 90% were seen once, and the ten largest hold less than 0.85%. The material sequenced was CD4+ or CD8+ T cells sorted from blood, taken in a trial of the OX40 agonist ivuxolimab. The source is an adult with an advanced solid tumor such as melanoma, head and neck, liver or kidney cancer.

This sequence joins TRBV5-1 and TRBJ2-3; 13 bases match TRBD2. In germline, CDR1 is SGHRS, CDR2 YFSETQ. Unmatched junction bases numbered 1, after V lost 1 base and J lost 5 bases. The length of the CDR3 is 15 residues. The CDR3 protein is CASSLRLAGGDTQYF. In DNA, the CDR3 is TGCGCCAGCAGCTTGAGACTAGCGGGAGGAGATACGCAGTATTTT.

V gene TRBV28 combines with J gene TRBJ2-3; tentatively, D is TRBD1 (5 bases). The CDR3 length is 12 residues. Deletions cut 2 bases from V and 9 bases from J, with 9 bases between. Germline assignment: CDR1 MDHEN and CDR2 SYDVKM. Written as DNA, the CDR3 is TGTGCCAGCAGTTTAAGTCAGGGAACGCAGTATTTT. It yields the protein CASSLSQGTQYF.

The rearrangement links TRBV6-5 to TRBJ2-7; 12 bases agree with TRBD2. The CDR3 totals 15 residues. From germline, CDR1 is MNHEY and CDR2 SVGAGI. The junction had 6 bases not matched to a gene; V was cut back by 4 bases and J by 5 bases. The CDR3 nucleotides read TGTGCCAGCAGTTCCCGGACTAGCGGGAACAACGAGCAGTACTTC. It yields the protein CASSSRTSGNNEQYF.

The chain joins TRBV4-2 to TRBJ2-7; D is unclear. This CDR3 region has 14 residues. Per germline, CDR1 LGHNA and CDR2 YNFKEQ. V lost 0 bases to trimming and J lost 2 bases, with 8 bases between them. The CDR3 sequence is CASSQDGQAYEQYF. In DNA, the CDR3 is TGTGCCAGCAGCCAAGATGGGCAAGCCTACGAGCAGTACTTC.

This clone has just one count. The chain uses TRBV6-5 and TRBJ2-1, with TRBD2 as a possible D gene (5 bases). Per the germline V gene, CDR1 is MNHEY and CDR2 is SVGAGI. The CDR3 loop spans 13 amino acids. Trimming removed 2 bases at V and 9 bases at J, with 11 bases between. This chain's CDR3 is CASSYDRGFEQFF. The CDR3 region has the DNA TGTGCCAGCAGTTACGACCGCGGGTTTGAGCAGTTCTTC.

The rearrangement joins TRBV11-2 to TRBJ2-2; 7 bases line up with TRBD2. In germline, CDR1 is SGHAT, CDR2 FQNNGV. The CDR3 sequence is 18 residues long. V lost 2 bases and J lost 5; bases outside the gene matches: 14. The CDR3 loop reads CASSLNNLGLGGTGELFF. In nucleotides, the CDR3 is TGTGCCAGCAGCTTAAACAATTTAGGACTAGGAGGAACCGGGGAGCTGTTTTTT.

This chain uses TRBV7-3 with TRBJ2-5, with D uncertain. Trimming took 4 bases from V and 5 from J, leaving 17 bases between them. The CDR3 runs 15 residues. CDR1 is SGHTA and CDR2 is FQGTGA in the germline V gene. DNA for the CDR3: TGTGCCAGCAGCTCTGTTGGGGTAGTGGGGGAGACCCAGTACTTC. The encoded protein is CASSSVGVVGETQYF.

A single count supports this clone. V is TRBV29-1 and J is TRBJ2-1; TRBD2 agrees at 14 bases. Germline assignment: CDR1 SQVTM and CDR2 ANQGSEA. The CDR3 sequence is 14 residues long. After removal of 6 bases from V and 9 bases from J, the junction contained 7 bases not matched to a gene. The chain's CDR3 is CSVGTSGSKGEQFF. The CDR3, as DNA: TGCAGCGTGGGGACTAGCGGGAGTAAAGGTGAGCAGTTCTTC.

CDR3 DNA sequence: TGTGCCAGCAGTACCCGTTACAATGAGCAGTTCTTC. This codes for CASSTRYNEQFF. The gene calls are TRBV27 and TRBJ2-1; D gene uncertain. CDR3 length equals 12 residues. V was clipped by 5 bases and J by 4 bases, with 6 bases between them. In germline, CDR1 is MNHEY, CDR2 SMNVEV (reference sequence).

As DNA, the CDR3 is TGTGCCAGCAGCTTGGTGGGGAGGTACACTGAAGCTTTCTTT. It codes for CASSLVGRYTEAFF. The chain combines TRBV5-6 with TRBJ1-1; D is undetermined. Germline CDR1 is SGHDT and CDR2 is YYEEEE. This CDR3 has 14 amino acids. V shed 0 bases and J shed 3 bases, with 9 bases lying between them.

V gene TRBV6-5 combines with J gene TRBJ1-1, with TRBD1 matching 8 bases. Germline assignment: CDR1 MNHEY and CDR2 SVGAGI. The CDR3 has 15 residues. V was clipped by 4 bases and J by 3 bases; unmatched bases: 7. DNA of the CDR3: TGTGCCAGCAGTTTCCAGGGGGCGCCGGACACTGAAGCTTTCTTT. Its protein product is CASSFQGAPDTEAFF.

In regard to this clone: Different DNA sequences within this sample yield the same CDR3. The chain combines TRBV7-8 with TRBJ2-3; TRBD2 matches at 7 bases. Germline V gene sequence: CDR1 SGHVS, CDR2 FQNEAQ. This CDR3 contains 15 residues. V was pared by 2 bases and J by 11 bases, with 13 bases of the junction left unmatched. Here the CDR3 reads CASSLLPEGRGEQYF. The CDR3 DNA reads as TGTGCCAGCAGCTTACTTCCGGAAGGCCGGGGGGAGCAGTATTTT.

This sequence joins TRBV7-2 and TRBJ2-5, with D possibly TRBD2 on 6 matching bases. Trimming cost V 1 base and J 4 bases, with 13 bases left between them. The germline CDR1 and CDR2 sequences are SGHTA and FQGNSA. This CDR3 is 15 amino acids long. CDR3 in amino acids: CASSLVGGRGETQYF. As DNA, the CDR3 is TGTGCCAGCAGCTTAGTCGGGGGAAGGGGAGAGACCCAGTACTTC.

V gene TRBV27 combines with J gene TRBJ2-7, with 10 bases that match TRBD1. The V segment lost 6 bases and the J segment 7 bases; nucleotides outside the gene matches: 9. Germline loops: CDR1 MNHEY, CDR2 SMNVEV (reference sequence). The CDR3 loop spans 14 amino acids. The chain's CDR3 is CASSPGQGMGEQYF. In DNA form, the CDR3 reads TGTGCCAGCAGCCCGGGACAGGGGATGGGGGAGCAGTACTTC.

This clone was seen only once. The V call is TRBV18, the J call TRBJ2-4, with TRBD2 as a possible D gene (5 bases). CDR1 KGHSH and CDR2 LQKENI come from the germline V gene. This CDR3 region has 18 residues. Trimming left V 2 bases short and J 2 bases short, with 19 bases between. The CDR3 DNA reads as TGTGCCAGCTCACCAAGTTTCTTAGGGAGTATGTCCAAAAACATTCAGTACTTC. It translates to CASSPSFLGSMSKNIQYF.